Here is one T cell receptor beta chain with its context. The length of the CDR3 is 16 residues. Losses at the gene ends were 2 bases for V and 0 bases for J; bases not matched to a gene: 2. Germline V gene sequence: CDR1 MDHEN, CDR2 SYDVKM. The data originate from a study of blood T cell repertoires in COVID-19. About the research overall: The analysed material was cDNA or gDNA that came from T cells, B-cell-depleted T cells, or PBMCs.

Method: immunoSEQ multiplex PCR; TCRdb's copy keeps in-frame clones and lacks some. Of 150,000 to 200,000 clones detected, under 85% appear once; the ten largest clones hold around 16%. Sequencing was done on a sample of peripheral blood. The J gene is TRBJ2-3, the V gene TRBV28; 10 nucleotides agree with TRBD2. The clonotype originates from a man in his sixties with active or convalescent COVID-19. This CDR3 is CASSLRTSGSTDTQYF. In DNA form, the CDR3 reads TGTGCCAGCAGTTTAAGGACTAGCGGTAGCACAGATACGCAGTATTTT.